This TCR beta chain was retrieved from a study of shared T cell receptors in the human thymus. In germline, CDR1 is ENHRY, CDR2 SYGVKD. The CDR3 has 17 amino acids. The J segment lost 0 bases and the V segment lost 6 bases, leaving 13 bases of the junction unmatched. This table comes from immunoSEQ multiplex PCR, and its TCRdb copy is limited to in-frame clones, with some not included. The table shows around 730,000 clones, with 75% to 90% occurring only once. These data also formed part of another study, on human thymus T cells. As that report states: Each of the donors was a healthy Finnish infant who was undergoing open corrective cardiac surgery for congenital heart defects. Thymus pieces cut out during corrective heart surgery were the tissue that was used. Apparent bias marked the V and J gene usage of thymic and blood repertoires. Thymic TCR repertoires of unrelated people reportedly overlapped highly.

The chain is built from TRBV10-3 and TRBJ1-2; the match to TRBD1 covers 7 bases. What was sequenced was thymocytes. The receptor's source is a girl in the first two years of life with a congenital heart defect. This chain's CDR3 is CAISQPSRQGANYGYTF. Here the CDR3 DNA reads TGTGCCATCAGCCAGCCTAGTCGACAGGGAGCTAACTATGGCTACACCTTC.